A selection of T cell receptor beta chains follows, all from one sample in a study of T cell changes during pregnancy in multiple sclerosis. Clones were read by immunoSEQ multiplex PCR, and TCRdb kept only the in-frame ones, dropping some. The data contain 60,000 to 80,000 clones, 80% to 90% of them singletons. Material: peripheral blood, obtained before pregnancy. These receptors originate from a female donor with multiple sclerosis, enrolled in a pregnancy study. The CDR3 runs from the conserved cysteine through the conserved F or W. The D gene is left open where the match is weak. Clone size appears in some rows only: once, few, many, or a class for an expanded clone.

CSVEARGFFETDTQYF	TGCAGCGTTGAGGCGCGGGGGTTTTTTGAAACAGATACGCAGTATTTT	TRBD2	TRBV29-1	-	TRBJ2-3
CASSYYSGGQETQYF	TGTGCCAGCAGCTACTATAGCGGGGGGCAAGAGACCCAGTACTTC	TRBD2	TRBV5-6	-	TRBJ2-5
CASSFPAGGYSGANVLTF	TGCGCCAGCAGCTTCCCCGCAGGGGGTTACTCTGGGGCCAACGTCCTGACTTTC	TRBD1	TRBV5-1	-	TRBJ2-6
CASSLGGDSSYNEQFF	TGTGCCAGCAGCTTAGGGGGCGACTCGTCCTACAATGAGCAGTTCTTC	-	TRBV7-6	once	TRBJ2-1
CSVVTSGASTQYF	TGCAGCGTTGTAACTAGCGGGGCCTCTACGCAGTATTTT	TRBD2	TRBV29-1	-	TRBJ2-3
CASSPTGNYGYTF	TGTGCCAGCAGCCCCACAGGCAACTATGGCTACACCTTC	-	TRBV5-6	-	TRBJ1-2
CASSLRTSGYPHAIQYF	TGTGCCAGCAGCTTGCGGACTAGCGGCTATCCTCATGCCATTCAGTACTTC	TRBD2	TRBV13	once	TRBJ2-4
CASSEAGTSGSWQFF	TGTGCCAGCAGTGAAGCCGGGACTAGCGGGAGCTGGCAGTTCTTC	TRBD2	TRBV6-1	-	TRBJ2-1
CASSFEGDQPQHF	TGTGCCAGCAGTTTTGAGGGCGACCAGCCCCAGCATTTT	-	TRBV27	-	TRBJ1-5
CSVGGTGTQETQYF	TGCAGCGTTGGGGGGACAGGAACACAAGAGACCCAGTACTTC	TRBD1	TRBV29-1	-	TRBJ2-5
CASSLFSPTYEQYF	TGTGCCAGCAGCTTATTTAGCCCTACCTACGAGCAGTACTTC	-	TRBV7-2	-	TRBJ2-7
CASSVAGLRTGELFF	TGTGCCAGCAGTGTTGCGGGTCTGAGAACCGGGGAGCTGTTTTTT	-	TRBV6-4	-	TRBJ2-2
CASSLARGNTEAFF	TGTGCCAGCAGCTTAGCGCGGGGGAACACTGAAGCTTTCTTT	-	TRBV7-2	-	TRBJ1-1
CASSLSAGVAYGYTF	TGTGCCAGCAGCTTATCGGCAGGGGTAGCCTATGGCTACACCTTC	-	TRBV7-6	once	TRBJ1-2
CASSLYSDNEQFF	TGTGCCAGCAGCTTATATTCGGACAATGAGCAGTTCTTC	-	TRBV7-9	once	TRBJ2-1
CASHRQGVDGYTF	TGTGCCAGCCACAGACAGGGAGTCGATGGCTACACCTTC	TRBD1	TRBV28	-	TRBJ1-2
CASSPLDRNTEAFF	TGTGCCAGCTCACCACTGGACAGGAACACTGAAGCTTTCTTT	-	TRBV18	-	TRBJ1-1
CASSLGQRNEKLFF	TGTGCCAGCAGCCTGGGACAGCGTAATGAAAAACTGTTTTTT	TRBD1	TRBV4-2	-	TRBJ1-4
CASISVPGGSYEQYF	TGTGCCAGCATTAGCGTCCCAGGGGGTTCCTACGAGCAGTACTTC	TRBD1	TRBV2	-	TRBJ2-7
CASSYRQRNTEAFF	TGTGCCAGCAGTTACCGACAGAGAAACACTGAAGCTTTCTTT	-	TRBV6-5	-	TRBJ1-1
CASRLRLATYNEQFF	TGTGCAAGTCGCTTAAGGCTAGCTACCTACAATGAGCAGTTCTTC	-	TRBV12-2	-	TRBJ2-1
CSASGYGAQHF	TGCAGTGCTAGCGGCTATGGAGCCCAGCATTTT	-	TRBV20-1	-	TRBJ1-5
CASSPPDRSYGYTF	TGTGCCAGCAGCCCCCCGGACAGGTCCTATGGCTACACCTTC	TRBD1	TRBV5-6	few	TRBJ1-2
CASSLYPPRVGLQYF	TGTGCCAGCAGTTTATATCCCCCCAGGGTAGGTCTCCAGTACTTC	-	TRBV27	-	TRBJ2-4
CASSQDKWQGTYNEQFF	TGCGCCAGCAGCCAAGATAAATGGCAGGGGACCTACAATGAGCAGTTCTTC	-	TRBV4-1	-	TRBJ2-1
CASSPGQTTQETQYF	TGTGCCAGCAGCCCTGGACAGACCACCCAAGAGACCCAGTACTTC	-	TRBV7-9	-	TRBJ2-5